The entry below gives a single TCR beta chain sequence along with its context. The CDR3 extends over 12 amino acids. CDR1 is SGHVS, CDR2 FQNEAQ, per germline. Trimming left V 4 bases short and J 5 bases short, with 6 bases between. The data originate from a study of blood T cell repertoires in COVID-19. Categorization into cohorts depended on clinical history that participants reported. Sequencing used immunoSEQ multiplex PCR; TCRdb keeps in-frame clones, though not all of them. The repertoire holds more than 300,000 clones, with about nine tenths as singletons. The genes are TRBV7-8 and TRBJ2-1; TRBD2 might be the D (5 bases). This TCR derives from a young woman who had recovered from COVID-19. The sample consisted of PBMCs or T cells enriched from blood (not recorded which). CDR3 in DNA: TGTGCCAGCAGCTACGGGGACAATGAGCAGTTCTTC. As protein: CASSYGDNEQFF.